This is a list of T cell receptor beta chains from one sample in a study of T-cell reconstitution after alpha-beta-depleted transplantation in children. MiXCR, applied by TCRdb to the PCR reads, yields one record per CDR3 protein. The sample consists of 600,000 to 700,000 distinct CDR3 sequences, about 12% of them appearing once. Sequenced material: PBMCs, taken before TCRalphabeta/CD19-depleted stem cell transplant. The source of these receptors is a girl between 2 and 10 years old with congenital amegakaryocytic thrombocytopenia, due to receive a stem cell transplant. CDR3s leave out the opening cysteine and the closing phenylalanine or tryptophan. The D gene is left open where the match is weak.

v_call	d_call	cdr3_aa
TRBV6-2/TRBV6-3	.	ASSYFANSEQY
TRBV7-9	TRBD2	ASSPIGGSETQY
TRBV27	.	ASSSRLNSYEQY
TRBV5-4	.	ASSPVREIRPDTQY
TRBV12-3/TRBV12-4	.	ASSLGQVGYEQY
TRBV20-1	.	SASGRSHEQY
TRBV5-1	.	ASSLSGPAGELF
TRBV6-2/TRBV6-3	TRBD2	ASSYEPSSGSPYEQY
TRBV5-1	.	ASSLEGSTEAF
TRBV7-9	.	ASSLSQSGNTIY
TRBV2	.	ASMGGRTDTQY
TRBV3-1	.	ASSYQGTGNTIY
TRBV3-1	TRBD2	ASSQEYSTSGANEQF
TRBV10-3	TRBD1	AISELQGKGTDTQY
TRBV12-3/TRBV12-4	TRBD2	ASRGWTSGRGTQETQY
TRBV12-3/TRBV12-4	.	ASSFDPSKETQY
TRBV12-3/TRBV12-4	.	ASSDRRGGAF
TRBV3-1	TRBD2	ASSRPLADSYNEQF
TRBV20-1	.	SASQGGGYEQY
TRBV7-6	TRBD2	ASSPHLLGGGYNEQF
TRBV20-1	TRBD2	SALLAGDPYEQY
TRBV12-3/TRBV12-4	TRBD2	ASSPRTGLAGEAGELF
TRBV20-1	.	SARGLLSRNEQF
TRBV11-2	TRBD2	ASSGGLAGLREQF
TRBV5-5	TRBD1	ASSLPGQGWETQY
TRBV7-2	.	ASSLGARGSETQY
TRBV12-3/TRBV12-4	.	ASSPGLSGYGEQY
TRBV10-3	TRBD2	ASSTGTSEQF
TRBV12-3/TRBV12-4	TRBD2	ASSFGSGRINTGELF
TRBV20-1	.	SARDLRDRYEQY
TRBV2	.	ASSIGYQPQH
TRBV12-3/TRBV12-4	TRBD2	ASSLGGSLYEQY
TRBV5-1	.	ASSLSTLTSDYGYT
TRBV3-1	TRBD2	ASTPTWSGRLQF
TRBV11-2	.	ASSLNPPSATNEKLF
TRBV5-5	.	ASSLERLSSYNEQF
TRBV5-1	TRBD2	ASSLRVSGSTETQY
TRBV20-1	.	SARDRSSYYEQY
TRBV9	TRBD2	ASNVASGSGNEQF
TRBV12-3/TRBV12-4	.	ASSLRVGVNSYEQY
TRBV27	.	ASAPRSNPGELF
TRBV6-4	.	ASSEGDNNEQF
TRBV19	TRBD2	ASTLSGSAYNEQF
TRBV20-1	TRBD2	SAGGLAERQETQY
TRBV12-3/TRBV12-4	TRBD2	ASSLAVLAVDTQY
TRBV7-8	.	ASSSEDSQETQY
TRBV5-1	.	ASSGELVYEQY
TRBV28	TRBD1	ASSEGQGDYRYGYT
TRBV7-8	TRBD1	PSSYSGQRTDTQY
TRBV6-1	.	ASSAPSAVSSAKRF
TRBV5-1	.	ASSLEGTPYNEQF
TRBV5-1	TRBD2	ASSLTSGRGGDTQY
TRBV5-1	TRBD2	ASSLGLAVSTDTQY
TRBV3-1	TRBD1	ASSQGTGALSEQY
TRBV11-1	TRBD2	ASSPGTSGNSPNTGELF
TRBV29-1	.	SVVTGGAYNEQF
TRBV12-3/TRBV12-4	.	ASSLPGAPPEQF
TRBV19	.	ASSIARGTRELF
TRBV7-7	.	ASSRRLSENEQF